This T cell receptor (beta chain) was profiled in a study of beta chain features in type 1 diabetes. Overall study results and limits: Equally in patients and controls, shorter templates might have been favored by PCR. Junctions at VDJ sites from type 1 diabetes patients had fewer insertions and more deletions.

What was sequenced were expressed TCRB transcripts, since all of the isolated RNA had been reverse transcribed. TCRdb's table, derived via immunoSEQ multiplex PCR, lists solely in-frame clones and lacks some. In the table there are roughly 610,000 clones, around 16% of which are singletons. The CDR3 is 16 amino acids. V was cut by 4 bases and J by 0 bases, with 15 bases left in between. Germline V gives CDR1 ENHRY, CDR2 SYGVKD. A note on this clone: Its antigen remains unidentified.

The sample taken for sequencing was naive CD4+ T cells from blood. The chain uses TRBV10-3 and TRBJ1-2, with D possibly being TRBD1 (6 bases). This clonotype was sampled from a man aged 18 to 30 in good health. CDR3 bases: TGTGCCATCAGTGGACAGGTAACACCGTCTAACTATGGCTACACCTTC. As protein: CAISGQVTPSNYGYTF.